Shown below are 8 T cell receptor beta chains from a single sample sequenced in a study of T cells after yellow fever vaccination. TCRdb analysed the 5' RACE reads with MiXCR anew, one entry per CDR3 protein. The profile shows tens of thousands of distinct CDR3 sequences, 7.5% to 9% of them singletons. The specimen comprised CD8+ T cells sorted from PBMCs, sampled on the day of the yellow fever booster vaccination. These receptors all come from a man aged 30 to 45 who received the YFV17D yellow fever vaccine.

This clonotype was counted a few times. V gene TRBV30 combines with J gene TRBJ2-3, with TRBD1 as a possible D gene (6 bases). The CDR3 consists of 14 residues. In germline, CDR1 is GTSNPN, CDR2 SVGIG (reference sequence). The V end was cut by 4 bases, the J end by 2 bases, with 13 bases between. CDR3 in amino acids: CAWKPQGTTDTQYF. Written as DNA, the CDR3 is TGTGCCTGGAAACCCCAGGGGACCACAGATACGCAGTATTTT.

The J gene is TRBJ2-3, the V gene TRBV29-1, with D tentatively TRBD2 (6 bases). CDR3 length: 15 residues. Trimming took off 2 bases at V and 5 bases at J, with 17 bases between the two ends. Germline values: CDR1 SQVTM, CDR2 ANQGSEA. CDR3 region: CSVEKAGMGQDTQYF. The CDR3 DNA follows: TGCAGCGTTGAAAAGGCGGGAATGGGCCAAGATACGCAGTATTTT.

This clonotype was counted many times. The genes are TRBV15 and TRBJ2-1; D may be TRBD1 or TRBD2 (5 bases each). The CDR3 runs to 15 residues. Germline lookup yields CDR1 LNHNV and CDR2 YYDKDF (reference sequence). V gave up 6 bases and J gave up 3 bases, with 15 bases separating them. CDR3 sequence reads: CATSPIRDGYNEQFF. The DNA of the CDR3 is TGTGCCACCAGTCCTATCCGGGACGGCTACAATGAGCAGTTCTTC.

This chain joins TRBV20-1 and TRBJ2-5; the D call may be TRBD1 or TRBD2 (5 bases each). Germline V CDR1 and CDR2: DFQATT, SNEGSKA (reference sequence). Trimming pared 7 bases from V and 1 base from J, leaving 13 bases between. The CDR3 is 13 residues long. The CDR3 nucleotides read TGCAGTGTCCGTCGGGGCTTCCAAGAGACCCAGTACTTC. This codes for CSVRRGFQETQYF.

This sequence joins TRBV29-1 and TRBJ2-1; the D is unclear. V was shortened by 2 bases and J by 9 bases, with 5 bases between the two germline ends. The CDR3 spans 10 residues. Germline lookup yields CDR1 SQVTM and CDR2 ANQGSEA. The CDR3 sequence: CSVELFEQFF. The DNA for the CDR3 is TGCAGCGTTGAACTTTTTGAGCAGTTCTTC.

This clonotype was seen many times. V usage is TRBV6-1 and J usage is TRBJ2-1; TRBD1 agrees at 8 bases. Germline V lookup: CDR1 MNHNS, CDR2 SASEGT. The CDR3 length is 16 residues. V shed 10 bases and J 1 base; nucleotides not matched to a gene: 12. CDR3 sequence reads: CATRGQAGSSYNEQFF. DNA of the CDR3: TGTGCCACCCGGGGACAGGCCGGCTCATCCTACAATGAGCAGTTCTTC.

The table lists this clonotype with many counts. The J gene is TRBJ2-7, the V gene TRBV5-1; the match to TRBD2 covers 10 bases. With 4 bases clipped from V and 6 bases from J, the junction kept 10 bases outside the gene matches. The CDR3 covers 15 residues. CDR1 and CDR2 from the germline V gene are SGHRS and YFSETQ. This CDR3 reads CASSVSLAGYPEQYF. CDR3 coding DNA: TGCGCCAGCAGCGTCTCACTAGCGGGATACCCCGAGCAGTACTTC.

The rearrangement joins TRBV4-3 to TRBJ1-1; D not certain. Trimming cost V 2 bases and J 0 bases, with 13 bases left between them. Germline V gene sequence: CDR1 LGHNA, CDR2 YSLEER. The CDR3 runs to 16 residues. CDR3 region: CASSQTVPPMNTEAFF. The CDR3 DNA is TGCGCCAGCAGCCAAACAGTTCCCCCTATGAACACTGAAGCTTTCTTT.